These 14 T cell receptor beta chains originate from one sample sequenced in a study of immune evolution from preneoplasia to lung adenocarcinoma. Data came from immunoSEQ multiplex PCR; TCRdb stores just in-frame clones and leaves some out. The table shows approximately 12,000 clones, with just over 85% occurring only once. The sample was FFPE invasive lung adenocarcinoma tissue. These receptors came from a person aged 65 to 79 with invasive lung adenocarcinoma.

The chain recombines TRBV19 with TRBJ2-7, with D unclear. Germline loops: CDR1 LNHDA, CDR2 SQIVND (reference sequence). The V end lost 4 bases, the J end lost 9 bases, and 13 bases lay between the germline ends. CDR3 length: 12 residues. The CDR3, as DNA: TGTGCCAGTAGTACGCCCCTGGGCAGGCAGTACTTC. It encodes CASSTPLGRQYF.

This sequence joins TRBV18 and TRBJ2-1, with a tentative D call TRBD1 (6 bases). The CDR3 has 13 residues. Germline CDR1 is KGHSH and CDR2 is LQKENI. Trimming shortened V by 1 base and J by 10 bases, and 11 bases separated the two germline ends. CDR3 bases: TGTGCCAGCTCACCACTCAGGGGCGGGGAGCAGTTCTTC. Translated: CASSPLRGGEQFF.

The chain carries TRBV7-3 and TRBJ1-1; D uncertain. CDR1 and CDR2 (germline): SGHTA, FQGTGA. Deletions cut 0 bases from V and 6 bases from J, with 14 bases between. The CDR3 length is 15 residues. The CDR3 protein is CASSLTNGRTAEAFF. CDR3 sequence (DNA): TGTGCCAGCAGCTTAACTAATGGCAGGACCGCTGAAGCTTTCTTT. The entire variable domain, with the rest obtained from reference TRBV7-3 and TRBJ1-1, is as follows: GAGVSQTPSNKVTEKGKYVELRCDPISGHTALYWYRQSLGQGPEFLIYFQGTGAADDSGLPNDRFFAVRPEGSVSTLKIQRTERGDSAVYLCASSLTNGRTAEAFFGQGTRLTVV.

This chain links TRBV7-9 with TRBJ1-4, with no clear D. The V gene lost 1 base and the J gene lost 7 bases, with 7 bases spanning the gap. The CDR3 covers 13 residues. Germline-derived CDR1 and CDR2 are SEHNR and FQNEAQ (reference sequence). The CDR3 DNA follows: TGTGCCAGCAGCTTAGTTCGGGGTGAAAAACTGTTTTTT. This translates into CASSLVRGEKLFF.

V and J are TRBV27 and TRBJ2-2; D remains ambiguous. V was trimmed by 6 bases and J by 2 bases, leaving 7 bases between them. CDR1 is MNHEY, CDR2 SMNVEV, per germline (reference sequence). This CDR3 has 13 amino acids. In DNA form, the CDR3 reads TGTGCCAGCAGCCCCCTTAACACCGGGGAGCTGTTTTTT. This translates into CASSPLNTGELFF.

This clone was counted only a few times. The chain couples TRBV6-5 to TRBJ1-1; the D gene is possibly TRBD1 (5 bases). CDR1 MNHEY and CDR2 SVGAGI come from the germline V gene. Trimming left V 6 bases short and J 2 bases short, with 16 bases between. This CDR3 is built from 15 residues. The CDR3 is CASSPLGGTNTEAFF. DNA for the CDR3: TGTGCCAGCAGCCCACTGGGGGGAACCAACACTGAAGCTTTCTTT.

This CDR3 reads CASSDPLWVETGGARGNTIYF. The DNA of the CDR3 is TGTGCCAGCAGTGACCCCTTGTGGGTCGAGACAGGGGGCGCGAGGGGAAACACCATATATTTT. The chain has TRBV6-4 and TRBJ1-3; 10 nucleotides match TRBD1. The CDR3 has 21 amino acids. The V and J ends lost 2 bases and 4 bases, in that order; junction bases with no gene match: 20. CDR1 is MRHNA, CDR2 SNTAGT, per germline.

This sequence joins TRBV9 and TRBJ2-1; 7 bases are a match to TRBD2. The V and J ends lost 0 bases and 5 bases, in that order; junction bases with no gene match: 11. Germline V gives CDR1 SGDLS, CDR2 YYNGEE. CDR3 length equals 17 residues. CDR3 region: CASSVDPPSGIDNEQFF. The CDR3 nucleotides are TGTGCCAGCAGCGTAGATCCCCCCAGCGGGATAGACAATGAGCAGTTCTTC.

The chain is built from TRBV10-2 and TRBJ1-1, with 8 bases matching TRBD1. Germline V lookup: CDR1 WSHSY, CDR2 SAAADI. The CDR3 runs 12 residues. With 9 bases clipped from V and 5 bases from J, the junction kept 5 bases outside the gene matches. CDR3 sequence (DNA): TGCGCCAGTCAGGGGGCAGGGACTGAAGCTTTCTTT. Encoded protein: CASQGAGTEAFF.

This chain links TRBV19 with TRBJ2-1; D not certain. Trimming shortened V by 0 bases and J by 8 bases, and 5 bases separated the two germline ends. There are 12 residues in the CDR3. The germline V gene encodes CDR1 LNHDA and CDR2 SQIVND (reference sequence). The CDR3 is CASSIDGDEQFF. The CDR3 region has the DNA TGTGCCAGTAGTATAGATGGGGATGAGCAGTTCTTC. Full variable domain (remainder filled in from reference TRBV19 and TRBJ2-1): DGGITQSPKYLFRKEGQNVTLSCEQNLNHDAMYWYRQDPGQGLRLIYYSQIVNDFQKGDIAEGYSVSREKKESFPLTVTSAQKNPTAFYLCASSIDGDEQFFGPGTRLTVL.

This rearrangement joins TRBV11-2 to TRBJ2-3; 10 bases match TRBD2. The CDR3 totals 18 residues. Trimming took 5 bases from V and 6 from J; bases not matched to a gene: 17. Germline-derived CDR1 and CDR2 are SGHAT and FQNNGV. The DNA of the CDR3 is TGTGCCAGCAGCCCCGGCGGGAAAGCGGGAGGGCCTGGGGATACGCAGTATTTT. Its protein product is CASSPGGKAGGPGDTQYF. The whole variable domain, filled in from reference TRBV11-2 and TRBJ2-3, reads EAGVAQSPRYKIIEKRQSVAFWCNPISGHATLYWYQQILGQGPKLLIQFQNNGVVDDSQLPKDRFSAERLKGVDSTLKIQPAKLEDSAVYLCASSPGGKAGGPGDTQYFGPGTRLTVL.

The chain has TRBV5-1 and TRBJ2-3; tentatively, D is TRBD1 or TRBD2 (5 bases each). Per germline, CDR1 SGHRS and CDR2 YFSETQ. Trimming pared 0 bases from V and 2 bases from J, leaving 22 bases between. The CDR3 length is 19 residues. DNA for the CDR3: TGCGCCAGCAGCTTGGGGGCTGGGCAGGCTGGGGGTTACACAGATACGCAGTATTTT. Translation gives CASSLGAGQAGGYTDTQYF.

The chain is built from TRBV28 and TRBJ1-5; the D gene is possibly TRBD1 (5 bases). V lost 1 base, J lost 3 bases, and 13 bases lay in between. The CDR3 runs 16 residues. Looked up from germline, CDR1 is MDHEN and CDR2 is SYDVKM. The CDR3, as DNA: TGTGCCAGCAGTTTATTGGGCGGGGGGAACAATCAGCCCCAGCATTTT. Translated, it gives CASSLLGGGNNQPQHF.

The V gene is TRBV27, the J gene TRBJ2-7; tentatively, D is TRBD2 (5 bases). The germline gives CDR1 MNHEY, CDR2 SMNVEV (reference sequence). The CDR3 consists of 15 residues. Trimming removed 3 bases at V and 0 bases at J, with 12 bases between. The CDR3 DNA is TGTGCCAGCAGTTTTAGCCTAGCAACCTCCTACGAGCAGTACTTC. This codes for CASSFSLATSYEQYF.